This TCR beta chain appears in the sequencing data of a study of blood T cell repertoires in COVID-19 (dated by TCRdb to 2020 to 2021). Notes on the research overall: The collaborator samples originated in the United States, Italy and Spain and spanned the acute and convalescent phases of COVID-19. The repertoires were released in a freely available public database intended as a resource for research on the immune response to SARS-CoV-2. The dataset comprised deeply sampled blood TCRbeta repertoires from subjects exposed to, actively infected with, or recovered from COVID-19. Where HLA class I and class II types were available, the types were taken from metadata supplied by the sample provider, not from assay-based typing. Samples came from the ongoing ImmuneRACE study (first 160 participants) plus 1,254 subjects from 6 global collaborators. The prospective study material was composed of cDNA or gDNA derived from T cells, B-cell-depleted T cells, or PBMCs. Nearly every sample came with metadata listing a de-identified subject ID, COVID-19 status, age in years and sex. Overall study results and their limits: How much clinical and demographic metadata was included differed by source and by participant, and the metadata was provided uncurated.

In the prospective study, participants were roughly 18 to 100 years old, resided in 24 geographic areas of the United States, and were enrolled through a virtual design. In the prospective study, participants were assigned to cohorts based on the clinical history participants reported in a screening survey and a study questionnaire. In the prospective study, whole blood, serum and a nasopharyngeal or oropharyngeal swab were collected from each participant by mobile phlebotomists. Prospective study participants could optionally give additional blood draws and questionnaires over an approximately 2-month period. Before DNA extraction, prospective study blood samples were shipped either frozen or at room temperature. The immunoSEQ Assay, a bias-controlled multiplex PCR, was used to amplify TCRbeta CDR3 regions from genomic DNA. Under the source paper's analysis protocol: Within the assay, amplification of reference gene primers was used to estimate how many nucleated cells each sample contained. To quantify the absolute abundance of each unique TCRbeta CDR3 rearrangement, sequence reads were collapsed and filtered. For each sample, productive Simpson clonality was calculated as the square root of Simpson's diversity index across productive rearrangements. In TCRdb, the immuneACCESS table is reduced to in-frame sequences with V and J assigned. These tables do not hold every clone; where another copy was compared, an unresolved V gene accounts for under half, and the others remain unexplained. V and J calls and clone size are those listed in that table; D and trimming were worked out from the DNA. For this sample there are about 200,000 clones; 89% appear just once. The ten largest clones represent less than 4.5% of the sample.

CDR1 and CDR2 are drawn from the germline V gene: SGHTA, FQGNSA. V and J are trimmed by 5 bases and 5 bases, and the gene matches miss 6 bases of the junction. Spanning cysteine to phenylalanine, the CDR3 consists of 15 amino acids. Only CDR3 DNA remains: 45 bases, in frame from the first base. On this clone: Its target antigen remains unknown. Base qualities are not recorded, but no much larger clone differs from it by a single base.

This sequence was found in a young woman with acute COVID-19. Sequences were obtained from PBMCs or T cells enriched from blood (not recorded which). The sequence joins TRBV7-2 to TRBJ1-4, and 9 junction bases match TRBD1. The nucleotide sequence is given as TGTGCCAGCAGCCAATATGGGACAGGGAATGAAAAACTGTTTTTT. Translated, this is CASSQYGTGNEKLFF.